The entry below describes one T cell receptor beta chain. Compared with germline, one end of the junction differs, possibly owing to a read error. The sample belongs to a study of tumor-infiltrating lymphocytes in primary liver carcinoma. Bulk tissue was left unsorted, and RNA and DNA were co-extracted from 20-30 mg of it. Looked up from germline, CDR1 is WNHNN and CDR2 is SYGVQD (reference sequence). The CDR3 length is 18 residues. TCR beta cDNA came from roughly 0.45 ug total RNA, primed with a constant-region primer. Employing slightly modified ARM-PCR, three nested multiplex PCR rounds were run, and these gave rise to the TCR beta libraries. TRBV1-TRBV30 forward and Cbeta reverse primers drove the first two roughly 10-cycle rounds. TCRdb fed the multiplex PCR reads into MiXCR, producing one record per CDR3 protein. The sample consists of more than 70,000 distinct CDR3 sequences, about three quarters of them appearing once.

Specimen: liver tumor tissue from sampling region 1. Subset specified: tumor region T1, superior pole. The receptor was isolated from a man aged 40-50 years with primary liver carcinoma and hepatitis B virus infection. This chain connects TRBV10-1 to TRBJ2-3, with 9 nucleotides matching TRBD2. The CDR3 region has the DNA TGCGCCAGCAGTGAGTCGGTGGCTAGCGGGACCCGGGGGGATAAGCAGTATTTT. It specifies CASSESVASGTRGDKQYF.